This T cell receptor beta chain originates from a study of blood T cell repertoires in COVID-19. Study-level information: The samples span acute and convalescent COVID-19 from the United States, Italy and Spain.

Only in-frame clones appear in the TCRdb table, and some are missing; sequencing was by immunoSEQ multiplex PCR. The table includes 200,000 to 300,000 clones, 86% detected once. V shed 5 bases and J 4 bases; nucleotides not matched to a gene: 14. The CDR3 loop spans 17 amino acids. Germline values: CDR1 PRHDT, CDR2 FYEKMQ (reference sequence). The sample holds a few counts of this clone. This clonotype originated in a man between 25 and 39 years old with active or convalescent COVID-19. The V call is TRBV13, the J call TRBJ2-5, with TRBD2 matching 9 bases. Material for sequencing was peripheral blood. CDR3 region: CASSPIGEGLAGETQYF. The CDR3 DNA is TGTGCCAGCAGCCCTATTGGGGAGGGACTAGCCGGAGAGACCCAGTACTTC.